This TCR beta chain was captured in a study of blood T cells in healthy people across ages. Primed by a sample-barcoded 5' primer and a J-beta primer mix, a second PCR proceeded for roughly 7 to 12 cycles. Each CDR3 protein is one row after TCRdb ran MiXCR on the 5' RACE reads. The sample comprises under 1,100,000 distinct CDR3 sequences, less than 25% of which are singletons, and approximately 0.71% rests with the top ten. The junction had 15 bases not matched to a gene; V was cut back by 5 bases and J by 1 base. The CDR3 loop spans 18 amino acids. Germline V CDR1 and CDR2: SGHVS, FQNEAQ. In addition, the sample was reused for a study of T cells of mothers and their children.

The receptor's source is a girl aged 2 to 10 in good health. Source material: blood. The chain has TRBV7-8 and TRBJ2-7; 9 nucleotides line up with TRBD1. Here the CDR3 reads CASSPRTGRQGGSYEQYF. The DNA for the CDR3 is TGTGCCAGCAGCCCGCGAACCGGGAGACAGGGGGGGTCCTACGAGCAGTACTTC.